The next 28 T cell receptor beta chains were all read from a single sample in a study of early T cells in non-severe SARS-CoV-2 infection. MiXCR was run by TCRdb on the 5' RACE reads, yielding one entry per CDR3 protein. The sample records 85,000 to 100,000 distinct CDR3 sequences, around 17% being singletons. The sample here was whole blood, taken at baseline. The receptors stem from an adult who was a healthcare worker with PCR-confirmed SARS-CoV-2 infection or an uninfected control (not recorded which).

This sequence joins TRBV7-9 and TRBJ1-4, with D uncertain. Germline CDR1 is SEHNR and CDR2 is FQNEAQ (reference sequence). The CDR3 extends over 11 amino acids. V lost 6 bases and J 5 bases, leaving 4 bases between the germline ends. The CDR3 region has the DNA TGTGCCAGCAGAATCAATGAAAAACTGTTTTTT. Amino acids: CASRINEKLFF.

The chain employs TRBV27 and TRBJ1-2, with 7 bases that match TRBD1. CDR1 MNHEY and CDR2 SMNVEV come from the germline V gene (reference sequence). CDR3 length: 14 amino acids. V trimming: 5 bases; J trimming: 0 bases; junction bases outside the gene matches: 3. In DNA form, the CDR3 reads TGTGCCAGCAGTGACAGGGCCCCTAACTATGGCTACACCTTC. It codes for CASSDRAPNYGYTF.

The sample holds a few counts of this clonotype. The rearrangement uses TRBV28 and TRBJ2-2, with D maybe TRBD1 (6 bases). Germline CDR1 MDHEN, CDR2 SYDVKM. Deletions cut 6 bases from V and 6 bases from J, with 14 bases between. The CDR3 covers 14 residues. The CDR3 reads CASSITGIPGELFF. The CDR3 DNA is TGTGCCAGCAGCATAACAGGGATCCCCGGGGAGCTGTTTTTT.

The genes are TRBV12-2 and TRBJ2-7; the table's D call, TRBD2, has no DNA check behind it. TRBV12-2 is flagged as a pseudogene. This CDR3 has 17 amino acids. CDR3: CASRSFVLKAGAGEQYF. For the CDR3, the DNA is TGTGCAAGTCGCTCTTTCGTCCTAAAGGCGGGAGCCGGCGAGCAGTACTTC.

This clonotype was observed many times. V and J are TRBV20-1 and TRBJ1-6; D is undetermined. This CDR3 spans 17 amino acids. The germline gives CDR1 DFQATT, CDR2 SNEGSKA (reference sequence). The V and J ends lost 0 bases and 7 bases respectively, with 19 bases between them. The CDR3 protein is CSARDRDTSAINSPLHF. DNA for the CDR3: TGCAGTGCTAGAGATCGTGACACCTCGGCTATCAATTCACCCCTCCACTTT.

The rearrangement uses TRBV5-4 and TRBJ1-1, with 10 bases fitting TRBD1. The CDR3 extends over 15 amino acids. Germline V lookup: CDR1 SGHNT, CDR2 YYREEE (reference sequence). V lost 4 bases and J lost 3; bases outside the gene matches: 6. CDR3 nucleotide sequence: TGTGCCAGCAGCGGGGGACAGGGGAGGCACACTGAAGCTTTCTTT. It yields the protein CASSGGQGRHTEAFF.

V and J are TRBV4-1 and TRBJ1-5; 8 bases match TRBD1. Germline V gene data show CDR1 as MGHRA and CDR2 as YSYEKL. The V and J ends lost 8 bases and 4 bases, in that order; junction bases with no gene match: 4. The CDR3 extends over 13 amino acids. Here the CDR3 reads CASSNRGNQPQHF. The CDR3, as DNA: TGCGCCAGCTCTAACAGGGGGAATCAGCCCCAGCATTTT.

This clonotype was observed at least ten times. The chain couples TRBV30 to TRBJ2-7; D remains ambiguous. This CDR3 is built from 17 residues. V dropped 0 bases and J dropped 3 bases, with 21 bases sitting between them. CDR1 and CDR2 from the germline V gene are GTSNPN and SVGIG (reference sequence). The CDR3 bases are TGTGCCTGGAGTGTACCAAAGCCCAGGTCTTCACTCTACGAGCAGTACTTC. Encoded protein: CAWSVPKPRSSLYEQYF.

The table lists this clonotype with a few counts. The chain combines TRBV20-1 with TRBJ2-1; 8 positions match TRBD2. Unmatched junction bases numbered 9, after V lost 5 bases and J lost 6 bases. CDR1 is DFQATT and CDR2 is SNEGSKA in the germline V gene (reference sequence). The CDR3 covers 14 residues. The CDR3 DNA is TGCAGTGCTCCCCGGGAGGGGACGAGCAATGAGCAGTTCTTC. It specifies CSAPREGTSNEQFF.

With respect to this clonotype: Lacking the conserved final phenylalanine or tryptophan, this CDR3 likely reflects a read error. V usage is TRBV27 and J usage is TRBJ2-5; 11 bases fit TRBD1. Germline loops: CDR1 MNHEY, CDR2 SMNVEV (reference sequence). This CDR3 has 13 residues. The trim removed 9 bases at V and 5 bases at J, leaving 5 bases unmatched. CDR3 in DNA: TGTGCCAGTACGGACAGGGGGCTGGAGACCCAGTACTAC. Its protein product is CASTDRGLETQYY.

The V gene is TRBV4-1, the J gene TRBJ2-1; TRBD2 aligns across 8 bases. The germline gives CDR1 MGHRA, CDR2 YSYEKL. Trimming removed 1 base from V and 9 bases from J; junction bases left unmatched: 5. CDR3 length equals 14 residues. Written as DNA, the CDR3 is TGCGCCAGCAGCCAAGTGGCGGGAGGTGGTGAGCAGTTCTTC. Amino acids: CASSQVAGGGEQFF.

The chain couples TRBV14 to TRBJ1-1; D may be TRBD1 (6 bases). Germline V gene lookup returns CDR1 SGHDN and CDR2 FVKESK. This CDR3 spans 13 amino acids. V lost 5 bases and J lost 5, with 12 bases in between. CDR3: CASSGGRRTEAFF. Written as DNA, the CDR3 is TGTGCCAGCAGCGGGGGGCGAAGAACTGAAGCTTTCTTT.

This rearrangement joins TRBV20-1 to TRBJ1-4; 8 bases align to TRBD1. Per germline, CDR1 DFQATT and CDR2 SNEGSKA (reference sequence). This CDR3 region has 13 residues. The V segment lost 7 bases and the J segment 7 bases; nucleotides outside the gene matches: 8. The CDR3 DNA sequence: TGCAGTGTTGGAAGGACAGGGAGTGAAAAACTGTTTTTT. It yields the protein CSVGRTGSEKLFF.

This clonotype has more than one count but fewer than ten. This chain links TRBV7-6 with TRBJ2-7; TRBD1 aligns across 9 bases. Germline assignment: CDR1 SGHVS and CDR2 FNYEAQ. The CDR3 runs 16 residues. Unmatched junction bases numbered 8, after V lost 1 base and J lost 4 bases. The CDR3 nucleotides are TGTGCCAGCAGCTTAGGGGATACCGGGACAGGGTACGAGCAGTACTTC. It specifies CASSLGDTGTGYEQYF.

The chain carries TRBV12-3 or TRBV12-4 and TRBJ1-5, with unresolved D. The CDR3 spans 16 residues. V lost 0 bases, J lost 0 bases, and 9 bases lay in between. The CDR3 loop reads CASSLAGQNSNQPQHF. The DNA of the CDR3 is TGTGCCAGCAGTTTAGCTGGTCAGAATAGCAATCAGCCCCAGCATTTT.

This clonotype was seen a handful of times. This chain joins TRBV7-8 and TRBJ2-2; D ambiguous. Trimming took 5 bases from V and 6 from J, leaving 13 bases between them. CDR1 is SGHVS and CDR2 is FQNEAQ in the germline V gene. This CDR3 is 14 amino acids long. CDR3 amino acids: CASSPVPGAGELFF. In DNA, the CDR3 is TGTGCCAGCAGCCCCGTCCCCGGCGCCGGGGAGCTGTTTTTT.

This clonotype has ten or more counts. This chain uses TRBV2 with TRBJ2-1; tentative D call: TRBD1 (5 bases). The ends were cut back, 6 bases at V and 0 bases at J, with 18 bases in the middle. Germline CDR1 reads SNHLY; CDR2 reads FYNNEI. This CDR3 has 17 residues. Here the CDR3 DNA reads TGTGCCAGCAGATTTTTGTCGACAGATAGCTCCTACAATGAGCAGTTCTTC. It codes for CASRFLSTDSSYNEQFF.

The chain joins TRBV9 to TRBJ2-7; tentatively, D is TRBD2 (5 bases). The CDR3 totals 13 residues. V lost 3 bases to trimming and J lost 3 bases, with 10 bases between them. The germline gives CDR1 SGDLS, CDR2 YYNGEE. The CDR3 spells CASSAGEYYEQYF. The CDR3 bases are TGTGCCAGCAGCGCCGGGGAGTACTACGAGCAGTACTTC.

The chain has TRBV6-1 and TRBJ2-3, with 8 bases that match TRBD2. Unmatched junction bases numbered 9, after V lost 4 bases and J lost 6 bases. The germline V gene has CDR1 MNHNS and CDR2 SASEGT. The CDR3 is 15 residues long. The CDR3 loop reads CASSVSSAGADTQYF. In DNA form, the CDR3 reads TGTGCCAGCAGTGTAAGTTCAGCGGGAGCGGATACGCAGTATTTT.

This clonotype was counted between two and nine times. The rearrangement uses TRBV7-9 and TRBJ2-5; 7 bases match TRBD2. The CDR3 is 15 amino acids. Germline V gene data show CDR1 as SEHNR and CDR2 as FQNEAQ (reference sequence). V was clipped by 6 bases and J by 3 bases; unmatched bases: 10. Written as DNA, the CDR3 is TGTGCCAGCAGGAATTGGCTAGCGGCTAAAGAGACCCAGTACTTC. As protein: CASRNWLAAKETQYF.

This chain links TRBV20-1 with TRBJ1-6; 7 positions agree with TRBD1. The germline V gene has CDR1 DFQATT and CDR2 SNEGSKA (reference sequence). Trimming removed 5 bases from V and 9 bases from J; junction bases left unmatched: 7. This CDR3 comprises 13 residues. This CDR3 is CSAAQGIGSPLHF. In DNA form, the CDR3 reads TGCAGTGCTGCACAGGGGATCGGTTCACCCCTCCACTTT.

The sample holds many counts of this clonotype. The gene calls are TRBV3-1 and TRBJ2-1; D may be TRBD2 (6 bases). The CDR3 totals 18 residues. Germline CDR1 and CDR2: LGHDT and YNNKEL (reference sequence). Trimming shortened V by 0 bases and J by 5 bases, and 20 bases separated the two germline ends. The CDR3 loop is CASSQDRWVAARNNEQFF. CDR3 in DNA: TGTGCCAGCAGCCAAGATCGATGGGTAGCGGCGAGGAACAATGAGCAGTTCTTC.

This clonotype was seen a handful of times. V and J are TRBV20-1 and TRBJ2-7, with 11 bases fitting TRBD2. V lost 5 bases, J lost 10 bases, and 13 bases stayed unmatched. The germline V gene has CDR1 DFQATT and CDR2 SNEGSKA (reference sequence). This CDR3 contains 14 residues. CDR3 DNA: TGCAGTGCTTCTAGAACTAGCGGGAGAAGCGAACAGTACTTC. It encodes CSASRTSGRSEQYF.

The chain is built from TRBV7-9 and TRBJ2-7; D remains unclear. CDR1 and CDR2 (germline): SEHNR, FQNEAQ (reference sequence). V was shortened by 5 bases and J by 6 bases, with 8 bases between the two germline ends. The CDR3 spans 11 residues. CDR3 nucleotides: TGTGCCAGCAGCGAGAAAGGCGAGCAGTACTTC. Translated: CASSEKGEQYF.

The J gene is TRBJ2-5, the V gene TRBV6-6; TRBD1 agrees at 7 bases. There are 14 residues in the CDR3. Losses at the gene ends were 2 bases for V and 4 bases for J; bases not matched to a gene: 4. Germline V lookup: CDR1 MNHNY, CDR2 SVGAGI (reference sequence). CDR3 nucleotides: TGTGCCAGCAGTTACACGGGACAGATAGAGACCCAGTACTTC. Translating gives CASSYTGQIETQYF.

This clonotype was observed once. J is TRBJ2-1 and V is TRBV28; 8 positions match TRBD1. Germline V gene lookup returns CDR1 MDHEN and CDR2 SYDVKM. CDR3 length: 14 residues. With V trimmed by 6 bases and J by 0 bases, 1 base remained unmatched. The CDR3 region is CASRTGGSYNEQFF. CDR3 coding DNA: TGTGCCAGCAGAACAGGGGGCTCCTACAATGAGCAGTTCTTC.

This clonotype appeared many times. The V and J genes are TRBV12-3 or TRBV12-4 and TRBJ2-4; 11 positions match TRBD2. V lost 8 bases and J lost 7; bases outside the gene matches: 4. The CDR3 contains 13 residues. In DNA form, the CDR3 reads TGTGCCAGCCTAGCGGGAGGTTTTAACATTCAGTACTTC. Protein product: CASLAGGFNIQYF.

This clonotype was detected ten times or more. This rearrangement joins TRBV18 to TRBJ2-1; 12 nucleotides match TRBD2. The CDR3 has 17 amino acids. Germline-derived CDR1 and CDR2 are KGHSH and LQKENI. Trimming cost V 0 bases and J 9 bases; bases outside gene matches: 9. CDR3 sequence: CASSPPDRLAGASEQFF. The CDR3 DNA reads TGTGCCAGCTCACCACCTGATCGACTAGCGGGAGCTTCTGAGCAGTTCTTC.